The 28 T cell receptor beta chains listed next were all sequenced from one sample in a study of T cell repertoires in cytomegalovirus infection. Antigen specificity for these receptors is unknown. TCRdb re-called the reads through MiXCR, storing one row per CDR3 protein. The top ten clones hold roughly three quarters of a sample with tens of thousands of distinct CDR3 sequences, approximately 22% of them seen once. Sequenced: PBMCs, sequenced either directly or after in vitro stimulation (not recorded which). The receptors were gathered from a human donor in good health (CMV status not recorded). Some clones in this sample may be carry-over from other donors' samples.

This CDR3 is CASSQGRITYNEQFF. Here the CDR3 DNA reads TGCGCCAGCAGCCAAGGACGGATAACCTACAATGAGCAGTTCTTC. The chain couples TRBV4-1 to TRBJ2-1; no clear D. CDR1 and CDR2 from the germline V gene are MGHRA and YSYEKL. Trimming stripped 1 base from V and 2 bases from J, with 9 bases between. CDR3 size: 15 residues.

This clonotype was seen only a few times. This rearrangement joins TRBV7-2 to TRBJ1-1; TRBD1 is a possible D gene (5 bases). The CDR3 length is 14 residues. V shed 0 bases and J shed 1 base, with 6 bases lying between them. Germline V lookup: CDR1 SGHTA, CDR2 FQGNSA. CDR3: CASSLAGTNTEAFF. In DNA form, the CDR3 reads TGTGCCAGCAGCTTAGCGGGGACGAACACTGAAGCTTTCTTT.

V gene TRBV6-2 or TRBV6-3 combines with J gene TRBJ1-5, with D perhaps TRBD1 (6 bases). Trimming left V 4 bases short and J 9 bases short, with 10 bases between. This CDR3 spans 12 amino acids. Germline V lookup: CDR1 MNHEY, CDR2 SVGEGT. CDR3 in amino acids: CASSSGQRPQHF. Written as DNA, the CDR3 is TGTGCCAGCAGTTCCGGACAGAGGCCCCAGCATTTT.

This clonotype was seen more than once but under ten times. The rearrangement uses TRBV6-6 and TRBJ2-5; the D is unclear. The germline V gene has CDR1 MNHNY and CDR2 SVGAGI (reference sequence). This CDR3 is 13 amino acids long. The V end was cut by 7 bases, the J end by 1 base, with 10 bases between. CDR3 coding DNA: TGTGCCAGCAACTTTGCAGGCCAAGAGACCCAGTACTTC. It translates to CASNFAGQETQYF.

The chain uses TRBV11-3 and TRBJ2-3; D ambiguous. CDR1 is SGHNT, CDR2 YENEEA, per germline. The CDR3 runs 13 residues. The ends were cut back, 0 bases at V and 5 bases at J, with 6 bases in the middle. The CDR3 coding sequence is TGTGCCAGCAGCTTAGAGGCCCAAGATACGCAGTATTTT. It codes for CASSLEAQDTQYF.

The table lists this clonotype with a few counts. This chain's CDR3 is CASLHGQGRQPQHF. CDR3 nucleotides: TGTGCCAGCCTCCATGGACAGGGCAGACAGCCCCAGCATTTT. This chain uses TRBV6-1 with TRBJ1-5; TRBD1 agrees at 8 bases. V gave up 8 bases and J gave up 7 bases; unmatched junction bases: 10. Germline CDR1 reads MNHNS; CDR2 reads SASEGT. This CDR3 is built from 14 residues.

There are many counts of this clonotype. As DNA, the CDR3 is TGTGCCAGCAGACGGAGGGATCAAGAGACCCAGTACTTC. Protein sequence: CASRRRDQETQYF. The rearrangement links TRBV7-9 to TRBJ2-5; D is possibly TRBD2 (6 bases). CDR1 is SEHNR, CDR2 FQNEAQ, per germline (reference sequence). The ends were cut back, 6 bases at V and 2 bases at J, with 10 bases in the middle. The CDR3 runs to 13 residues. Together with reference TRBV7-9 and TRBJ2-5, the CDR3 gives the full variable domain: DTGVSQNPRHKITKRGQNVTFRCDPISEHNRLYWYRQTLGQGPEFLTYFQNEAQLEKSRLLSDRFSAERPKGSFSTLEIQRTEQGDSAMYLCASRRRDQETQYFGPGTRLLVL.

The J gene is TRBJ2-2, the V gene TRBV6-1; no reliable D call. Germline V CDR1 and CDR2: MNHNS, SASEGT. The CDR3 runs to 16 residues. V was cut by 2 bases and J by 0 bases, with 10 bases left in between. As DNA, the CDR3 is TGTGCCAGCAGTGAAAGGTCAGCATCGAACACCGGGGAGCTGTTTTTT. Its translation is CASSERSASNTGELFF.

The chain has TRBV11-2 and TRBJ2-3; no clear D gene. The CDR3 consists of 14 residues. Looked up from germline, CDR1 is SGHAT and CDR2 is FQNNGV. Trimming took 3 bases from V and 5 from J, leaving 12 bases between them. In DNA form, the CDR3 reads TGTGCCAGCAGCTTCATGTGTGTTGTAGATACGCAGTATTTT. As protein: CASSFMCVVDTQYF.

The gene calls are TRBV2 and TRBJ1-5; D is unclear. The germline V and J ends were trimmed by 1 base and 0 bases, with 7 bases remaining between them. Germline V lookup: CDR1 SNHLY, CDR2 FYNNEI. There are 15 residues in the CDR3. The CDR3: CASSEGSYSNQPQHF. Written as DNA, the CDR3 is TGTGCCAGCAGTGAAGGCAGTTATAGCAATCAGCCCCAGCATTTT.

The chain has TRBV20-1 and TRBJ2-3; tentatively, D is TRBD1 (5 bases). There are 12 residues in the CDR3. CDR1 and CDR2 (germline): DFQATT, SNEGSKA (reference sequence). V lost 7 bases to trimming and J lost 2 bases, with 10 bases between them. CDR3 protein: CSGVGLTDTQYF. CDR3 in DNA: TGCAGTGGAGTGGGGCTCACAGATACGCAGTATTTT.

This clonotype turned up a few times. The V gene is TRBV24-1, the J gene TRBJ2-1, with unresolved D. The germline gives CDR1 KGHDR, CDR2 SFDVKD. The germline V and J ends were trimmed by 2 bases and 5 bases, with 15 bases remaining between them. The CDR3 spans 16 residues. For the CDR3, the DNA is TGTGCCACCAGTGATTGGGATAGCCCCTTTAACAATGAGCAGTTCTTC. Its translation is CATSDWDSPFNNEQFF.

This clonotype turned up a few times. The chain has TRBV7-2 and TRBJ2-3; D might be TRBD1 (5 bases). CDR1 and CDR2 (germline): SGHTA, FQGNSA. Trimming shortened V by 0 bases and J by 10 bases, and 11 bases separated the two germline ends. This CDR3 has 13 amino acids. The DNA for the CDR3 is TGTGCCAGCAGCTTAGCGTCTGGGGCGGCGCAGTATTTT. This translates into CASSLASGAAQYF.

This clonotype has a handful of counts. CDR3 region: CASSLYELGYTF. The CDR3 nucleotides are TGTGCCAGCAGTTTATACGAACTTGGCTACACCTTC. The chain is built from TRBV28 and TRBJ1-2; D is undetermined. V shed 1 base and J shed 7 bases, with 7 bases lying between them. Germline-derived CDR1 and CDR2 are MDHEN and SYDVKM. The CDR3 has 12 amino acids.

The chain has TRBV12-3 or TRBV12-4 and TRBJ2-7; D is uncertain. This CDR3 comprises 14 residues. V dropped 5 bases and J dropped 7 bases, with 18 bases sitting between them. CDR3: CASSRYGVDGEQYV. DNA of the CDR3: TGTGCCAGCAGTCGGTATGGGGTTGATGGGGAGCAGTACGTC.

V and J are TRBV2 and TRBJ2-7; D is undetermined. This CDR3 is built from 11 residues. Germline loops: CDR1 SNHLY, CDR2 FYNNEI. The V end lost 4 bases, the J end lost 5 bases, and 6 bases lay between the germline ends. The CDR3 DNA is TGTGCCAGCAGTGGTTTGGACGAGCAGTACTTC. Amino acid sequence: CASSGLDEQYF.

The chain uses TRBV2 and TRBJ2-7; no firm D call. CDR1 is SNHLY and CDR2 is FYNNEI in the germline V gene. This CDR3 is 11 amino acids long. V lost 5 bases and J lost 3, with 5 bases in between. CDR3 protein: CASSLDYEQYV. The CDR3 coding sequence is TGTGCCAGCAGTCTGGACTACGAGCAGTACGTC.

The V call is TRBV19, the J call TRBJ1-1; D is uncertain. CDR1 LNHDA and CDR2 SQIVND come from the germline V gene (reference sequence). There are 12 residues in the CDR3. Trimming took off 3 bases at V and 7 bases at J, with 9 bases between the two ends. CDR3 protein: CASSIVKNEAFF. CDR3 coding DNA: TGTGCCAGTAGTATTGTGAAGAATGAAGCTTTCTTT.

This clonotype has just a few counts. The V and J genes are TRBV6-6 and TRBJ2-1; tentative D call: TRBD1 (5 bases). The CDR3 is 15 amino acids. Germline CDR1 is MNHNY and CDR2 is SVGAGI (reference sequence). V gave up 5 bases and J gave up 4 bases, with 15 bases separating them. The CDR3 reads CASSPTWTSYNEQFF. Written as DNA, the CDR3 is TGTGCCAGCAGTCCAACCTGGACATCGTACAATGAGCAGTTCTTC.

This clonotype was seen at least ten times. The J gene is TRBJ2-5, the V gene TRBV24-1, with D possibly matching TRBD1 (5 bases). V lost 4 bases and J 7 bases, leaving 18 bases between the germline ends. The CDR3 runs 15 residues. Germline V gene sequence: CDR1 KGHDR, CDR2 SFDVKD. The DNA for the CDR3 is TGTGCCACCAGTGACCACGCTGGGCAGGGCGGGACCCAGTACTTC. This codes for CATSDHAGQGGTQYF.

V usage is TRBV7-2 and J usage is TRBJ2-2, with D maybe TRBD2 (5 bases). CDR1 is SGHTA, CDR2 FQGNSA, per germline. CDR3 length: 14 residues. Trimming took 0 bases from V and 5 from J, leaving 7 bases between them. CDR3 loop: CASSLADLTGELFF. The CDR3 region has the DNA TGTGCCAGCAGCTTAGCGGACTTGACCGGGGAGCTGTTTTTT.

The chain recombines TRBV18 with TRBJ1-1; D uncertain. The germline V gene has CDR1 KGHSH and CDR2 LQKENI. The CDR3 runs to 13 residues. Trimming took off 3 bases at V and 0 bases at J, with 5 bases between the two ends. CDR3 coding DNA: TGTGCCAGCTCACCTAGGTTGAACACTGAAGCTTTCTTT. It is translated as CASSPRLNTEAFF.

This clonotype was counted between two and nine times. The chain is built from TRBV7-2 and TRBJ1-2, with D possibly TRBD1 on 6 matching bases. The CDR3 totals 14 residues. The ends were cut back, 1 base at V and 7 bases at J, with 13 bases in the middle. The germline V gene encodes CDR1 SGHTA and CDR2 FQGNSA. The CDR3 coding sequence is TGTGCCAGCAGCTTAGGTGTACAGGGTCTTGGCTACACCTTC. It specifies CASSLGVQGLGYTF.

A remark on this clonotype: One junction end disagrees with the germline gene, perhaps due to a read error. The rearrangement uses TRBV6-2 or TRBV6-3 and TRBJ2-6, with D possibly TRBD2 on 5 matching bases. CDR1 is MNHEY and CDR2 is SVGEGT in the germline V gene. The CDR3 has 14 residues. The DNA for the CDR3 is TGTGCCAGCGAGGAGGTTGCTGGGACCAACGTCCTGACTTTC. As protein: CASEEVAGTNVLTF.

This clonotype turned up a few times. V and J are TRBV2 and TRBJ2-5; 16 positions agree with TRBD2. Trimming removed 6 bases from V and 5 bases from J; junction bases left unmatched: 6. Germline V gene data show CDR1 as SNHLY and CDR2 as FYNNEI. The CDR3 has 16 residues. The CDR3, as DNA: TGTGCCAGCAGCGAGGGACTAGCGGGAGGGCCGGAGACCCAGTACTTC. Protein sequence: CASSEGLAGGPETQYF.

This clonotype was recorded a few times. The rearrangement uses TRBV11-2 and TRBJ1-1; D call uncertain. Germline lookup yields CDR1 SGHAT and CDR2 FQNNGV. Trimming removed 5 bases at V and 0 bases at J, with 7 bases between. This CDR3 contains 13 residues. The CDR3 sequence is CASSPEMNTEAFF. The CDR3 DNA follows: TGTGCCAGCAGCCCAGAAATGAACACTGAAGCTTTCTTT.

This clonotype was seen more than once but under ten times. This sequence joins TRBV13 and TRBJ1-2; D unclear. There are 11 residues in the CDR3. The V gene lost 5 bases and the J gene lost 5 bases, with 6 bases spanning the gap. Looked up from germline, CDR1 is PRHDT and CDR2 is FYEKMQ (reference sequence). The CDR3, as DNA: TGTGCCAGCAGCCGGAGGTATGGCTACACCTTC. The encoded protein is CASSRRYGYTF.

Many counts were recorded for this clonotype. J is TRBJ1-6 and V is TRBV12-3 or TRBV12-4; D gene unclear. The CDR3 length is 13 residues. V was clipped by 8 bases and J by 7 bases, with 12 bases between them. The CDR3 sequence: CASRPGRNSPLHF. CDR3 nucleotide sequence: TGTGCCAGCCGTCCGGGAAGGAATTCACCCCTCCACTTT.